The 28 T cell receptor beta chains below come from one sample, sequenced in a study of OX40 agonist ivuxolimab in advanced cancers. Clones were read by immunoSEQ multiplex PCR, and TCRdb kept only the in-frame ones, dropping some. The data contain more than 85,000 clones, around nine tenths of them singletons. Sequenced here: CD4+ or CD8+ T cells sorted from blood, sampled in a trial of the OX40 agonist ivuxolimab. These receptor sequences come from an adult with an advanced solid tumor such as melanoma, head and neck, liver or kidney cancer.

A single count supports this clone. The chain links TRBV9 to TRBJ2-7; perhaps TRBD1 as D (7 bases). This CDR3 comprises 13 residues. Germline assignment: CDR1 SGDLS and CDR2 YYNGEE. The germline V and J ends were trimmed by 4 bases and 6 bases, with 14 bases remaining between them. The CDR3, as DNA: TGTGCCAGCAGCTATAGACAGGGAGGCGAGCAGTACTTC. Translation gives CASSYRQGGEQYF.

The chain employs TRBV10-2 and TRBJ2-7; D is unresolved. This CDR3 comprises 15 residues. Germline CDR1 reads WSHSY; CDR2 reads SAAADI. V shed 6 bases and J shed 1 base, with 16 bases lying between them. This chain's CDR3 is CASRDGQRPSYEQYF. The CDR3 DNA is TGCGCCAGCAGAGACGGCCAAAGACCTTCCTACGAGCAGTACTTC.

The chain has TRBV9 and TRBJ1-3; D remains unclear. Trimming pared 0 bases from V and 2 bases from J, leaving 6 bases between. The CDR3 has 14 amino acids. Germline CDR1 and CDR2: SGDLS and YYNGEE. The CDR3 loop reads CASSVGWAGNTIYF. The CDR3 nucleotides read TGTGCCAGCAGCGTAGGTTGGGCTGGAAACACCATATATTTT.

The J gene is TRBJ2-5, the V gene TRBV28; D is ambiguous. Trimming removed 7 bases at V and 4 bases at J, with 7 bases between. This CDR3 spans 11 amino acids. CDR1 and CDR2 from the germline V gene are MDHEN and SYDVKM. The CDR3 is CASTLPETQYF. The CDR3 DNA is TGTGCCAGCACCCTTCCAGAGACCCAGTACTTC.

Only one count was recorded for this clone. The V and J genes are TRBV28 and TRBJ1-1; tentative D call: TRBD1 (5 bases). This CDR3 region has 14 residues. Looked up from germline, CDR1 is MDHEN and CDR2 is SYDVKM. Trimming took 4 bases from V and 5 from J, leaving 14 bases between them. The CDR3 sequence is CASSSGGAGTEAFF. The CDR3 bases are TGTGCCAGCAGTTCGGGAGGGGCGGGGACTGAAGCTTTCTTT.

V is TRBV19 and J is TRBJ2-3; TRBD2 agrees at 7 bases. V shed 8 bases and J 2 bases; nucleotides not matched to a gene: 7. The CDR3 runs to 14 residues. CDR1 LNHDA and CDR2 SQIVND come from the germline V gene (reference sequence). The CDR3 spells CASWGGRLTDTQYF. CDR3 nucleotides: TGTGCCAGTTGGGGGGGGAGACTCACAGATACGCAGTATTTT.

The chain combines TRBV28 with TRBJ2-3; 9 nucleotides match TRBD2. From germline, CDR1 is MDHEN and CDR2 SYDVKM. The CDR3 sequence is 15 residues long. Germline trimming cut 1 base from V and 3 bases from J; bases unmatched to any gene: 2. The CDR3 sequence is CASSLLAGGTDTQYF. The CDR3 bases are TGTGCCAGCAGTTTATTGGCGGGAGGGACAGATACGCAGTATTTT.

A single count supports this clone. The rearrangement joins TRBV9 to TRBJ2-3; no clear D gene. Trimming removed 3 bases at V and 2 bases at J, with 13 bases between. The CDR3 totals 15 residues. Germline V gene sequence: CDR1 SGDLS, CDR2 YYNGEE. This chain's CDR3 is CASSASALFTDTQYF. The CDR3 bases are TGTGCCAGCAGCGCCTCAGCCCTGTTCACAGATACGCAGTATTTT.

The chain recombines TRBV4-2 with TRBJ2-1; TRBD2 aligns across 10 bases. The V gene end was trimmed by 7 bases and the J gene end by 2 bases; junction bases not matched to a gene: 5. Per germline, CDR1 LGHNA and CDR2 YNFKEQ. This CDR3 has 15 residues. The CDR3 DNA follows: TGTGCCAGCAACTCACTAGCGGGAACCTACAATGAGCAGTTCTTC. Residues: CASNSLAGTYNEQFF.

The J gene is TRBJ2-7, the V gene TRBV18; D gene unclear. Germline V gives CDR1 KGHSH, CDR2 LQKENI. The germline V and J ends were trimmed by 1 base and 2 bases, with 9 bases remaining between them. The CDR3 is 14 amino acids. The chain's CDR3 is CASSPLPGTYEQYF. In nucleotides, the CDR3 is TGTGCCAGCTCACCACTGCCAGGAACCTACGAGCAGTACTTC.

J is TRBJ2-6 and V is TRBV5-1, with 8 positions matching TRBD1. The CDR3 extends over 18 amino acids. The germline V gene has CDR1 SGHRS and CDR2 YFSETQ. Trimming took 3 bases from V and 1 from J; bases not matched to a gene: 9. The CDR3 bases are TGCGCCAGCAGCTCCCGGGACAGGCCTACTTCTGGGGCCAACGTCCTGACTTTC. Translated, it gives CASSSRDRPTSGANVLTF.

This clone occurred once. This sequence joins TRBV5-1 and TRBJ1-4, with D maybe TRBD1 (5 bases). V was pared by 5 bases and J by 5 bases, with 22 bases between. Germline V CDR1 and CDR2: SGHRS, YFSETQ. This CDR3 contains 17 residues. The CDR3: CASRAGTAIAVNEKLFF. CDR3 in DNA: TGCGCCAGCAGAGCCGGGACGGCGATCGCCGTGAATGAAAAACTGTTTTTT.

This clone was recorded only once. The chain has TRBV19 and TRBJ1-4; 9 bases match TRBD1. The germline gives CDR1 LNHDA, CDR2 SQIVND (reference sequence). This CDR3 spans 14 amino acids. V gave up 6 bases and J gave up 6 bases; unmatched junction bases: 5. CDR3: CASRDRGRDEKLFF. In DNA form, the CDR3 reads TGTGCCAGTAGGGACAGGGGCCGGGATGAAAAACTGTTTTTT.

The CDR3, as DNA: TGTGCCAGCAGCGAAAAATCTCAAGAGACCCAGTACTTC. It is translated as CASSEKSQETQYF. The chain recombines TRBV9 with TRBJ2-5, with D unresolved. Germline CDR1 reads SGDLS; CDR2 reads YYNGEE. The germline V and J ends were trimmed by 3 bases and 2 bases, with 8 bases remaining between them. The CDR3 length is 13 residues.

V usage is TRBV29-1 and J usage is TRBJ2-1; D is unresolved. The CDR3 length is 11 residues. Germline V gene lookup returns CDR1 SQVTM and CDR2 ANQGSEA. V lost 4 bases, J lost 8 bases, and 9 bases lay in between. CDR3 DNA: TGCAGCGTTGGAGAGTTTGATGAGCAGTTCTTC. Amino acid sequence: CSVGEFDEQFF.

The V gene is TRBV2, the J gene TRBJ2-6; D uncertain. CDR1 and CDR2 (germline): SNHLY, FYNNEI. V dropped 5 bases and J dropped 0 bases, with 8 bases sitting between them. CDR3 size: 15 residues. The CDR3 DNA is TGTGCCAGCAGTTCCCGGTACTCTGGGGCCAACGTCCTGACTTTC. Amino acid sequence: CASSSRYSGANVLTF.

This chain links TRBV7-9 with TRBJ1-2; 9 bases agree with TRBD1. The length of the CDR3 is 14 residues. After removal of 6 bases from V and 2 bases from J, the junction contained 4 bases not matched to a gene. Germline loops: CDR1 SEHNR, CDR2 FQNEAQ (reference sequence). CDR3 DNA: TGTGCCAGCAGAAGGACAGGGGAGAACTATGGCTACACCTTC. Translation gives CASRRTGENYGYTF.

The chain recombines TRBV11-2 with TRBJ1-5; D gene ambiguous. This CDR3 is built from 13 residues. Trimming cost V 1 base and J 6 bases, with 7 bases left between them. Germline assignment: CDR1 SGHAT and CDR2 FQNNGV. CDR3 region: CASSLARSQPQHF. CDR3 DNA: TGTGCCAGCAGCTTAGCGAGGAGTCAGCCCCAGCATTTT.

This chain joins TRBV11-3 and TRBJ2-3, with D uncertain. The CDR3 sequence is 14 residues long. Deletions cut 1 base from V and 0 bases from J, with 5 bases between. The germline V gene encodes CDR1 SGHNT and CDR2 YENEEA. In DNA form, the CDR3 reads TGTGCCAGCAGCTTAGGCGGTAGCACAGATACGCAGTATTTT. Its translation: CASSLGGSTDTQYF.

The chain is built from TRBV5-6 and TRBJ1-4; maybe TRBD1 (5 bases). V lost 3 bases and J 8 bases, leaving 14 bases between the germline ends. Germline-derived CDR1 and CDR2 are SGHDT and YYEEEE. The CDR3 extends over 14 amino acids. The CDR3 sequence: CASSYTGVVEKLFF. The CDR3 nucleotides read TGTGCCAGCAGCTACACAGGAGTGGTGGAAAAACTGTTTTTT.

V usage is TRBV6-9 and J usage is TRBJ2-2; D is undetermined. Germline V lookup: CDR1 MNHGY, CDR2 SVAAGI. The CDR3 runs 12 residues. The ends were cut back, 2 bases at V and 5 bases at J, with 3 bases in the middle. The CDR3 loop is CASSYRTGELFF. CDR3 sequence (DNA): TGTGCCAGCAGTTATCGGACCGGGGAGCTGTTTTTT.

The rearrangement uses TRBV5-4 and TRBJ2-1; 11 bases are shared with TRBD2. This CDR3 region has 16 residues. J lost 4 bases, V lost 3 bases, and 6 bases had no gene match. The germline V gene encodes CDR1 SGHNT and CDR2 YYREEE (reference sequence). The chain's CDR3 is CASSSRRLAGYNEQFF. CDR3 DNA sequence: TGTGCCAGCAGCTCGCGTCGACTAGCGGGATACAATGAGCAGTTCTTC.

The chain is built from TRBV5-1 and TRBJ2-7; D assignment may be TRBD1 or TRBD2 (5 bases each). V lost 0 bases and J lost 5, with 15 bases in between. Germline loops: CDR1 SGHRS, CDR2 YFSETQ. This CDR3 is 15 amino acids long. DNA for the CDR3: TGCGCCAGCAGCTTGGGGGGGATACTGCTCAACGAGCAGTACTTC. Translation gives CASSLGGILLNEQYF. Drawing the rest from reference TRBV5-1 and TRBJ2-7, the complete variable domain is KAGVTQTPRYLIKTRGQQVTLSCSPISGHRSVSWYQQTPGQGLQFLFEYFSETQRNKGNFPGRFSGRQFSNSRSEMNVSTLELGDSALYLCASSLGGILLNEQYFGPGTRLTVT.

The chain is built from TRBV28 and TRBJ2-2; 15 positions match TRBD2. Trimming cost V 6 bases and J 2 bases; bases outside gene matches: 7. The CDR3 covers 18 residues. CDR1 is MDHEN and CDR2 is SYDVKM in the germline V gene. CDR3 nucleotides: TGTGCCAGCAGCTGGAGGACTAGCGGGAGGGGAAACACCGGGGAGCTGTTTTTT. Translation: CASSWRTSGRGNTGELFF.

The chain uses TRBV10-1 and TRBJ2-7; a weak D match, TRBD2 (5 bases). The CDR3 totals 17 residues. V was trimmed by 0 bases and J by 4 bases, leaving 19 bases between them. Germline V gene sequence: CDR1 WNHNN, CDR2 SYGVQD (reference sequence). The CDR3 loop reads CASSESRVQNAYYEQYF. CDR3 DNA: TGCGCCAGCAGTGAGTCGAGGGTTCAAAACGCCTATTACGAGCAGTACTTC.

The chain joins TRBV5-1 to TRBJ2-3, with 12 bases aligning to TRBD2. In germline, CDR1 is SGHRS, CDR2 YFSETQ. The V and J ends lost 7 bases and 5 bases, in that order; junction bases with no gene match: 8. The CDR3 consists of 15 residues. DNA for the CDR3: TGCGCCAGCTCACTAGCGGGAGGTGTACAAGATACGCAGTATTTT. It yields the protein CASSLAGGVQDTQYF.

V gene TRBV30 combines with J gene TRBJ1-4; D call uncertain. Trimming pared 2 bases from V and 13 bases from J, leaving 11 bases between. CDR3 length: 11 amino acids. From germline, CDR1 is GTSNPN and CDR2 SVGIG (reference sequence). CDR3: CAWSLTPLLFF. CDR3 in DNA: TGTGCCTGGAGTTTGACACCTCTACTGTTTTTT.

The V gene is TRBV18, the J gene TRBJ2-7, with 12 bases fitting TRBD1. The junction had 1 base not matched to a gene; V was cut back by 2 bases and J by 5 bases. This CDR3 is built from 14 residues. In germline, CDR1 is KGHSH, CDR2 LQKENI. CDR3 nucleotides: TGTGCCAGCTCACCAGGGACAGGGGGCGACGAGCAGTACTTC. Encoded protein: CASSPGTGGDEQYF.